This T cell receptor beta chain was obtained from a study of cytomegalovirus exposure and HLA in healthy donors. Study-wide context: The study's early data release held 80 million to 95 million unique TCRs from HLA-typed donors.

Whole-study findings and limits: Some TCR beta chains (about 180 of them) were listed as cytomegalovirus-associated.

About this clone: Its target is not known.

Primers: 60 Vbeta forward and 13 Jbeta reverse. TCRdb keeps only in-frame clones here, not all; method: immunoSEQ multiplex PCR. The data contain about 100,000 clones, approximately 72% of them singletons. Sequencing was carried out using PBMCs. The origin of this receptor is a man aged 35 to 55 in good health and CMV-seropositive.

The CDR3 here is CASSERAGTGGTDTQYF. CDR3 bases: TGTGCCAGCAGTGAACGCGCCGGGACAGGGGGCACAGATACGCAGTATTTT. The rearrangement links TRBV6-1 to TRBJ2-3, with 10 positions matching TRBD1. The trim removed 2 bases at V and 1 base at J, leaving 6 bases unmatched. This CDR3 is 17 amino acids long. Germline V lookup: CDR1 MNHNS, CDR2 SASEGT.